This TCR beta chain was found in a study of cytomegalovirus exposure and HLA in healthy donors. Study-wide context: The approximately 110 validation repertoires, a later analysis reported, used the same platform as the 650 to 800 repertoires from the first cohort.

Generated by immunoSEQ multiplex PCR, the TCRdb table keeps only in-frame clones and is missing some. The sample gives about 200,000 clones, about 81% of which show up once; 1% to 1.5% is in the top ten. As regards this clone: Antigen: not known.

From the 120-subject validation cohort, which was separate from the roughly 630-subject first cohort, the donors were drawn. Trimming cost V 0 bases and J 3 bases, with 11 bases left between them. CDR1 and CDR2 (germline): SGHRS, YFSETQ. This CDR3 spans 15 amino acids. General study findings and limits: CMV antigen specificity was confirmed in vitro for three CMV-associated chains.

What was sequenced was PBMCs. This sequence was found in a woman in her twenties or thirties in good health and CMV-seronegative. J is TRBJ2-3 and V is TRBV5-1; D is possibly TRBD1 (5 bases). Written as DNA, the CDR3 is TGCGCCAGCAGCTTGGTGGGGCCAGGAACAGATACGCAGTATTTT. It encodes CASSLVGPGTDTQYF. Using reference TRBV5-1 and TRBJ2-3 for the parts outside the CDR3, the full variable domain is KAGVTQTPRYLIKTRGQQVTLSCSPISGHRSVSWYQQTPGQGLQFLFEYFSETQRNKGNFPGRFSGRQFSNSRSEMNVSTLELGDSALYLCASSLVGPGTDTQYFGPGTRLTVL.